The next 25 T cell receptor beta chains were all read from a single sample in a study of blood T cell repertoires in COVID-19. Sequencing used immunoSEQ multiplex PCR; TCRdb keeps in-frame clones, though not all of them. This table holds about 190,000 clones, roughly 80% found once. Input material: peripheral blood. These TCRs come from a woman in her fifties or sixties with acute or convalescent COVID-19.

The chain uses TRBV29-1 and TRBJ1-4; maybe TRBD1 (6 bases). The V end was cut by 6 bases, the J end by 6 bases, with 17 bases between. The length of the CDR3 is 14 residues. The germline CDR1 and CDR2 sequences are SQVTM and ANQGSEA. This CDR3 is CSVELGRGDEKLFF. CDR3 coding DNA: TGCAGCGTCGAACTAGGGAGGGGGGATGAAAAACTGTTTTTT.

The J gene is TRBJ1-1, the V gene TRBV7-9; D is unclear. Germline V lookup: CDR1 SEHNR, CDR2 FQNEAQ (reference sequence). Trimming cost V 8 bases and J 1 base, with 11 bases left between them. The CDR3 totals 13 residues. This chain's CDR3 is CASAPPGNTEAFF. CDR3 DNA: TGTGCCAGCGCCCCTCCAGGGAACACTGAAGCTTTCTTT.

Only one count was recorded for this clone. The rearrangement uses TRBV4-1 and TRBJ2-3; TRBD1 matches at 10 bases. The length of the CDR3 is 17 residues. Trimming at V came to 0 bases and at J to 4 bases, leaving 7 bases not matched to a gene. The germline CDR1 and CDR2 sequences are MGHRA and YSYEKL. The CDR3, as DNA: TGCGCCAGCAGCCAAGATCGCGACAGGGGGCTTTCAGATACGCAGTATTTT. This codes for CASSQDRDRGLSDTQYF.

CDR3 in DNA: TGTGCCAGCAGCCAAGTCGGTCGACTAGCGGGGGCCACCAGCACAGATACGCAGTATTTT. It encodes CASSQVGRLAGATSTDTQYF. The V call is TRBV4-2, the J call TRBJ2-3, with 12 bases aligning to TRBD2. This CDR3 is built from 20 residues. Trimming removed 1 base from V and 0 bases from J; junction bases left unmatched: 11. Germline V gene sequence: CDR1 LGHNA, CDR2 YNFKEQ.

In its sample, this clone was seen once. The J gene is TRBJ2-7, the V gene TRBV19; TRBD2 might be the D (5 bases). Germline V gene lookup returns CDR1 LNHDA and CDR2 SQIVND (reference sequence). Trimming stripped 1 base from V and 3 bases from J, with 10 bases between. This CDR3 is 14 amino acids long. The CDR3 sequence is CASSIGAGNYEQYF. In DNA, the CDR3 is TGTGCCAGTAGTATAGGTGCCGGGAACTACGAGCAGTACTTC.

This sequence joins TRBV28 and TRBJ2-1; D possibly corresponds to TRBD1 (6 bases). Trimming removed 2 bases from V and 0 bases from J, with 8 bases in between. The CDR3 runs to 15 residues. The germline V gene encodes CDR1 MDHEN and CDR2 SYDVKM. The CDR3 sequence is CASSLDRSSYNEQFF. CDR3 nucleotides: TGTGCCAGCAGTTTAGACAGGAGCTCCTACAATGAGCAGTTCTTC.

The rearrangement joins TRBV11-3 to TRBJ1-5; D gene uncertain. The V gene's germline CDR1 is SGHNT and CDR2 YENEEA. V lost 2 bases, J lost 0 bases, and 11 bases lay in between. This CDR3 spans 16 amino acids. CDR3 sequence (DNA): TGTGCCAGCAGCTTACACAGTAAAGATAGCAATCAGCCCCAGCATTTT. Its translation: CASSLHSKDSNQPQHF.

The genes are TRBV30 and TRBJ2-3, with a weak D call TRBD1 (6 bases). The CDR3 consists of 15 residues. V was shortened by 0 bases and J by 2 bases, with 12 bases between the two germline ends. Germline CDR1 is GTSNPN and CDR2 is SVGIG (reference sequence). This chain's CDR3 is CAWSVQGRYTDTQYF. The CDR3 nucleotides read TGTGCCTGGAGTGTACAGGGCAGATACACAGATACGCAGTATTTT.

V is TRBV4-3 and J is TRBJ2-3, with D possibly being TRBD2 (6 bases). V shed 1 base and J shed 3 bases, with 14 bases lying between them. Germline V gene sequence: CDR1 LGHNA, CDR2 YSLEER. CDR3 length: 16 residues. The CDR3 DNA sequence: TGCGCCAGCAGCCAAGGACGGGGGAGGAGGACAGATACGCAGTATTTT. Residues: CASSQGRGRRTDTQYF.

This clone was found a few times. The chain carries TRBV28 and TRBJ1-1; D may be TRBD1 (5 bases). Germline-derived CDR1 and CDR2 are MDHEN and SYDVKM. V lost 2 bases and J 0 bases, leaving 16 bases between the germline ends. The CDR3 loop spans 17 amino acids. The CDR3 bases are TGTGCCAGCAGTTTAGGCGGGGCAGCTTTTATGAACACTGAAGCTTTCTTT. Translating it yields CASSLGGAAFMNTEAFF.

This rearrangement joins TRBV4-1 to TRBJ2-2; D is uncertain. The length of the CDR3 is 13 residues. CDR1 MGHRA and CDR2 YSYEKL come from the germline V gene. Trimming removed 0 bases from V and 7 bases from J, with 6 bases in between. The chain's CDR3 is CASSQDHGGELFF. The DNA of the CDR3 is TGCGCCAGCAGCCAAGACCACGGCGGGGAGCTGTTTTTT.

This chain connects TRBV6-2 or TRBV6-3 to TRBJ2-3; D is unclear. The length of the CDR3 is 16 residues. The germline V and J ends were trimmed by 4 bases and 0 bases, with 14 bases remaining between them. The germline gives CDR1 MNHEY, CDR2 SVGEGT. The CDR3 region is CASSSPELISTDTQYF. The CDR3 DNA follows: TGTGCCAGCAGTTCTCCCGAGCTGATTAGCACAGATACGCAGTATTTT.

The chain carries TRBV24-1 and TRBJ1-2; 8 nucleotides align to TRBD1. This CDR3 is 14 amino acids long. After removal of 7 bases from V and 3 bases from J, the junction contained 6 bases not matched to a gene. CDR1 is KGHDR, CDR2 SFDVKD, per germline. The CDR3: CATSHGQGDYGYTF. The CDR3, as DNA: TGTGCCACCAGCCACGGACAGGGTGACTATGGCTACACCTTC.

The rearrangement joins TRBV6-5 to TRBJ1-2, with 9 bases that match TRBD1. V dropped 6 bases and J dropped 4; count of bases not matched to a gene: 9. The CDR3 runs to 15 residues. Germline CDR1 and CDR2: MNHEY and SVGAGI. The CDR3 sequence: CASRDPGQGVYGYTF. The CDR3 DNA is TGTGCCAGCAGGGACCCGGGACAGGGCGTCTATGGCTACACCTTC.

CDR3 nucleotides: TGCGCCAGCAGTGAGGGGCAAGGGGGACAGAGTTCGTCCCTTAGCAATCAGCCCCAGCATTTT. It encodes CASSEGQGGQSSSLSNQPQHF. This sequence joins TRBV10-1 and TRBJ1-5; 7 bases fit TRBD1. V trimming: 2 bases; J trimming: 0 bases; junction bases outside the gene matches: 19. This CDR3 region has 21 residues. Germline-derived CDR1 and CDR2 are WNHNN and SYGVQD (reference sequence).

The gene calls are TRBV19 and TRBJ1-5; 7 bases line up with TRBD1. This CDR3 comprises 17 residues. J lost 0 bases, V lost 7 bases, and 12 bases had no gene match. The germline CDR1 and CDR2 sequences are LNHDA and SQIVND (reference sequence). CDR3 nucleotide sequence: TGTGCCAGTATGACCGGGACAGCACTCTATAGCAATCAGCCCCAGCATTTT. It translates to CASMTGTALYSNQPQHF. The full variable domain, its missing parts supplied by reference TRBV19 and TRBJ1-5, is DGGITQSPKYLFRKEGQNVTLSCEQNLNHDAMYWYRQDPGQGLRLIYYSQIVNDFQKGDIAEGYSVSREKKESFPLTVTSAQKNPTAFYLCASMTGTALYSNQPQHFGDGTRLSIL.

This chain connects TRBV24-1 to TRBJ2-6; 7 nucleotides line up with TRBD1. J was trimmed by 0 bases and V by 4 bases; bases with no gene match: 11. The CDR3 totals 19 residues. Germline V gene lookup returns CDR1 KGHDR and CDR2 SFDVKD. CDR3 bases: TGTGCCACCAGTGAGCGTCCCGGGACAGCCCTCTCTGGGGCCAACGTCCTGACTTTC. Translating it yields CATSERPGTALSGANVLTF.

The chain combines TRBV28 with TRBJ2-7, with a possible D match to TRBD2 (6 bases). Trimming shortened V by 6 bases and J by 1 base, and 13 bases separated the two germline ends. CDR1 is MDHEN, CDR2 SYDVKM, per germline. The CDR3 runs to 14 residues. In DNA form, the CDR3 reads TGTGCCAGCAGATGGAATCGGGGGTCCTACGAGCAGTACTTC. Amino acid sequence: CASRWNRGSYEQYF.

This chain joins TRBV15 and TRBJ2-1; unclear D gene. Trimming cost V 4 bases and J 12 bases, with 19 bases left between them. The CDR3 consists of 14 residues. Germline CDR1 and CDR2: LNHNV and YYDKDF (reference sequence). For the CDR3, the DNA is TGTGCCACCAGCATGAGAGGCAGCCTCTACACGCAGTTCTTC. Residues: CATSMRGSLYTQFF.

In its sample, this clone was seen once. The chain couples TRBV20-1 to TRBJ1-1; D remains ambiguous. V was cut by 0 bases and J by 11 bases, with 10 bases left in between. The CDR3 is made up of 11 amino acids. CDR1 is DFQATT, CDR2 SNEGSKA, per germline (reference sequence). CDR3 in DNA: TGCAGTGCTAGAGAGGCGATGCGGGCTTTCTTT. Protein sequence: CSAREAMRAFF.

V gene TRBV28 combines with J gene TRBJ1-2, with unresolved D. CDR1 is MDHEN, CDR2 SYDVKM, per germline. V dropped 7 bases and J dropped 2 bases, with 14 bases sitting between them. The CDR3 is made up of 14 amino acids. CDR3 loop: CASIHASLNYGYTF. In nucleotides, the CDR3 is TGTGCCAGCATCCACGCGTCCCTCAACTATGGCTACACCTTC.

V is TRBV6-1 and J is TRBJ1-1; D gene unclear. V was clipped by 0 bases and J by 3 bases, with 5 bases between them. There are 13 residues in the CDR3. CDR1 MNHNS and CDR2 SASEGT come from the germline V gene. The CDR3 sequence is CASSEARDTEAFF. The CDR3 coding sequence is TGTGCCAGCAGTGAAGCGCGCGACACTGAAGCTTTCTTT.

J is TRBJ1-1 and V is TRBV9; 9 nucleotides match TRBD1. V lost 6 bases to trimming and J lost 2 bases; unmatched junction nucleotides: 5. The CDR3 has 14 amino acids. Germline-derived CDR1 and CDR2 are SGDLS and YYNGEE. The CDR3 coding sequence is TGTGCCAGCAACAGACAGGGGGGTAACACTGAAGCTTTCTTT. Translation gives CASNRQGGNTEAFF.

CDR3 in DNA: TGTGCCATCAGTTCTACCGGGACATCTAATCAGCCCCAGCATTTT. Translating it yields CAISSTGTSNQPQHF. This chain connects TRBV10-3 to TRBJ1-5, with D perhaps TRBD1 (6 bases). The CDR3 length is 15 residues. Trimming took 5 bases from V and 4 from J, leaving 15 bases between them. The V gene's germline CDR1 is ENHRY and CDR2 SYGVKD.

This clone showed up just once. The chain joins TRBV14 to TRBJ2-1, with 7 nucleotides matching TRBD1. The germline V gene encodes CDR1 SGHDN and CDR2 FVKESK. With V trimmed by 1 base and J by 6 bases, 6 bases remained unmatched. The CDR3 loop spans 15 amino acids. CDR3 DNA: TGTGCCAGCAGCCAAGGGAGACAGGGTGGCAATGAGCAGTTCTTC. Its translation: CASSQGRQGGNEQFF.